Shown below are 15 T cell receptor beta chains from a single sample sequenced in a study of cytomegalovirus exposure and HLA in healthy donors. PCR involved 60 Vbeta and 13 Jbeta primers. Sequenced by immunoSEQ multiplex PCR; TCRdb stores in-frame clones only, minus some. Altogether 150,000 to 200,000 clones are present, 65% to 75% being singletons, with the ten largest covering 2% to 3%. The sample comprised PBMCs. The receptors originated from a human donor in good health.

The chain uses TRBV9 and TRBJ1-1; TRBD1 might be the D (6 bases). This CDR3 contains 13 residues. From germline, CDR1 is SGDLS and CDR2 YYNGEE. V was shortened by 6 bases and J by 0 bases, with 9 bases between the two germline ends. CDR3 protein: CASKGHLNTEAFF. The DNA for the CDR3 is TGTGCCAGCAAGGGACACCTGAACACTGAAGCTTTCTTT.

The rearrangement uses TRBV2 and TRBJ1-1; 12 nucleotides match TRBD1. The V and J ends lost 7 bases and 4 bases, in that order; junction bases with no gene match: 10. CDR1 and CDR2 (germline): SNHLY, FYNNEI. This CDR3 is built from 16 residues. This CDR3 is CASNTGTGGAGTEAFF. CDR3 nucleotides: TGTGCCAGCAACACCGGGACAGGGGGCGCTGGCACTGAAGCTTTCTTT.

This sequence joins TRBV2 and TRBJ2-4; 7 nucleotides line up with TRBD2. The CDR3 contains 13 residues. V lost 8 bases to trimming and J lost 0 bases; unmatched junction nucleotides: 1. The germline gives CDR1 SNHLY, CDR2 FYNNEI. DNA of the CDR3: TGTGCCAGCGGGGGGGAAGCCAAAAACATTCAGTACTTC. Its translation: CASGGEAKNIQYF.

V is TRBV19 and J is TRBJ2-2, with a weak D call TRBD1 (5 bases). Germline loops: CDR1 LNHDA, CDR2 SQIVND (reference sequence). Trimming stripped 5 bases from V and 4 bases from J, with 11 bases between. The length of the CDR3 is 14 residues. The CDR3 reads CASSPQDGTGELFF. CDR3 bases: TGTGCCAGTAGTCCACAGGACGGCACCGGGGAGCTGTTTTTT. Complete variable domain (other parts from reference TRBV19 and TRBJ2-2): DGGITQSPKYLFRKEGQNVTLSCEQNLNHDAMYWYRQDPGQGLRLIYYSQIVNDFQKGDIAEGYSVSREKKESFPLTVTSAQKNPTAFYLCASSPQDGTGELFFGEGSRLTVL.

The gene calls are TRBV9 and TRBJ1-1; D call uncertain. The CDR3 extends over 13 amino acids. Looked up from germline, CDR1 is SGDLS and CDR2 is YYNGEE. V lost 0 bases and J 2 bases, leaving 5 bases between the germline ends. The CDR3 sequence is CASSVDHNTEAFF. For the CDR3, the DNA is TGTGCCAGCAGCGTAGATCATAACACTGAAGCTTTCTTT.

This clone turned up a few times. V is TRBV7-2 and J is TRBJ2-4; 9 positions match TRBD1. V shed 7 bases and J 8 bases; nucleotides not matched to a gene: 6. Germline V gene sequence: CDR1 SGHTA, CDR2 FQGNSA. This CDR3 has 13 residues. The CDR3 nucleotides are TGTGCCAGCACCAAGGACAGGGGTGACATTCAGTACTTC. Amino acid sequence: CASTKDRGDIQYF.

The table lists this clone with a few counts. The V gene is TRBV4-3, the J gene TRBJ2-5; D call uncertain. This CDR3 has 14 amino acids. Trimming stripped 0 bases from V and 5 bases from J, with 10 bases between. Per germline, CDR1 LGHNA and CDR2 YSLEER. DNA for the CDR3: TGCGCCAGCAGCCAAGATGACTCCGCTGAGACCCAGTACTTC. The encoded protein is CASSQDDSAETQYF.

The chain combines TRBV28 with TRBJ1-4; 7 bases match TRBD1. The CDR3 contains 15 residues. Germline V CDR1 and CDR2: MDHEN, SYDVKM. V shed 6 bases, J shed 7 bases, and the junction held 11 bases outside the gene matches. CDR3 protein: CASRLEGGGGEKLFF. CDR3 bases: TGTGCCAGCAGGTTAGAAGGGGGCGGCGGTGAAAAACTGTTTTTT.

V is TRBV6-5 and J is TRBJ2-1, with D possibly TRBD2 on 6 matching bases. The V gene lost 5 bases and the J gene lost 6 bases, with 11 bases spanning the gap. Germline CDR1 is MNHEY and CDR2 is SVGAGI. The CDR3 consists of 13 residues. As DNA, the CDR3 is TGTGCCAGCAGTACCCTAGCGCGCAATGAGCAGTTCTTC. It is translated as CASSTLARNEQFF.

This clone showed up just once. This chain links TRBV2 with TRBJ2-3; tentative D call: TRBD1 (6 bases). Between the trimmed V and J ends, which lost 3 bases and 1 base, there was a span of 11 bases. CDR3 size: 15 residues. In germline, CDR1 is SNHLY, CDR2 FYNNEI. Here the CDR3 reads CASSEGARGTDTQYF. CDR3 coding DNA: TGTGCCAGCAGTGAGGGGGCGCGAGGCACAGATACGCAGTATTTT. The full variable domain, its missing parts supplied by reference TRBV2 and TRBJ2-3, is EPEVTQTPSHQVTQMGQEVILRCVPISNHLYFYWYRQILGQKVEFLVSFYNNEISEKSEIFDDQFSVERPDGSNFTLKIRSTKLEDSAMYFCASSEGARGTDTQYFGPGTRLTVL.

J is TRBJ1-1 and V is TRBV19; D gene ambiguous. Germline V gives CDR1 LNHDA, CDR2 SQIVND (reference sequence). CDR3 size: 13 residues. V lost 1 base to trimming and J lost 1 base, with 4 bases between them. The CDR3 loop is CASSIGGNTEAFF. The CDR3 region has the DNA TGTGCCAGTAGTATAGGCGGGAACACTGAAGCTTTCTTT.

The chain uses TRBV7-9 and TRBJ1-2; a possible D gene is TRBD1 (6 bases). CDR1 and CDR2 (germline): SEHNR, FQNEAQ (reference sequence). Between the trimmed V and J ends, which lost 3 bases and 6 bases, there was a span of 11 bases. This CDR3 contains 13 residues. In nucleotides, the CDR3 is TGTGCCAGCAGCTTGGGAGGGGGTAATGGCTACACCTTC. Its protein is CASSLGGGNGYTF. Full variable domain (remainder filled in from reference TRBV7-9 and TRBJ1-2): DTGVSQNPRHKITKRGQNVTFRCDPISEHNRLYWYRQTLGQGPEFLTYFQNEAQLEKSRLLSDRFSAERPKGSFSTLEIQRTEQGDSAMYLCASSLGGGNGYTFGSGTRLTVV.

The genes are TRBV19 and TRBJ1-2; D is ambiguous. V was clipped by 5 bases and J by 1 base, with 2 bases between them. The CDR3 loop spans 11 amino acids. CDR1 and CDR2 from the germline V gene are LNHDA and SQIVND (reference sequence). In DNA, the CDR3 is TGTGCCAGTAGTCATAACTATGGCTACACCTTC. Translating it yields CASSHNYGYTF.

The chain combines TRBV5-6 with TRBJ2-5; possibly TRBD1 for D (6 bases). Trimming shortened V by 2 bases and J by 1 base, and 9 bases separated the two germline ends. The CDR3 extends over 14 amino acids. Germline CDR1 reads SGHDT; CDR2 reads YYEEEE. The CDR3 region is CASSFWGPQETQYF. For the CDR3, the DNA is TGTGCCAGCAGCTTTTGGGGGCCCCAAGAGACCCAGTACTTC.

To note about this clone: A junction end diverges from the germline sequence, so it may reflect a read error. The chain joins TRBV15 to TRBJ2-5; 7 positions agree with TRBD2. CDR1 is LNHNV and CDR2 is YYDKDF in the germline V gene (reference sequence). The CDR3 covers 16 residues. DNA of the CDR3: TGTACCACCAGCAGAGGACTAGTAGTCGGACAAGAGACCCAGTACTTC. This gives the protein CTTSRGLVVGQETQYF.